This T cell receptor (beta chain) appears in the sequencing data of a study of identical twins (dated by TCRdb to about 2016). A note on the overall study: To test whether fetal clonotypes persist, this study deep-sequenced TCR alpha and beta repertoires from monozygotic twins, from unrelated adults of various ages, and from cord blood. To rule out contamination, replicate twin experiments were performed at different times with different library preparation protocols.

The library relied on 5' RACE. Sequencing took place on an Illumina HiSeq 2000. Template switching introduced a universal primer binding site; the final cDNA contained a unique molecular identifier, enabling accurate counting of TCR cDNA molecules. First-strand cDNA for TCR alpha and beta chains was synthesized from specific primers in the conserved constant-segment region. To control for contamination, every cDNA library was double barcoded, receiving both a SMART-Mk sample barcode and Illumina barcodes. TruSeq adapter sequences, together with Illumina sample barcodes, were added in two successive PCR steps. The TCR alpha and beta cDNA libraries were sequenced on the Illumina HiSeq platform using custom primers. In the source study's methods: Raw reads were processed with MiGEC to extract unique molecular identifiers, and MiXCR was used to determine CDR3 positions. For each individual, recombination models were inferred using an EM algorithm with the repgenHMM and IGoR tools. The analysis of shared clonotypes was done with the tcR package in R, with sharing normalized by the product of cloneset sizes. To study raw recombination free of thymic and clonal selection effects, out-of-frame nonproductive sequences were analyzed. TCRdb itself trimmed the public reads at Q25 with fastp, ran MiXCR and retained productive beta chains. Duplicate CDR3 protein sequences are folded into a single record with the most common DNA and genes. None of the V and J calls come from the authors' own analysis; TCRdb made them. Within this sample are fewer than 900,000 distinct CDR3 sequences, with around 21% of them counted one time only. Of the sample, 4.3% falls within the top ten clones.

Every donor in the study was a healthy Caucasian. Three pairs of female monozygotic twins, all aged about 18 to 30 years, made up the twin cohort. The RNA used for TCR libraries was isolated from peripheral blood mononuclear cells. Study-level results and caveats: In monozygotic twins, out-of-frame TCR alpha sharing was systematically underestimated by recombination models, although the models agreed with sharing between unrelated individuals. Excess twin sharing in beta out-of-frame sequences was weaker because fewer shared sequences lowered the signal-to-noise ratio. Zero-insertion analyses could be partly confounded by invariant T cells such as MAIT and iNKT, although diverse VJ usage argued against such confounding for most clonotypes. Because the same donors could not be followed over many years, the conclusions relied on cross-sectional statistical analysis. Fewer insertions were carried by abundant cord blood beta clonotypes, a similar but weaker trend appeared in young adult naive repertoires, and no such trend appeared in memory repertoires. Out-of-frame TCR alpha sequences shared between twins showed an excess of low generation-probability sequences compared with coincidental sharing between unrelated individuals.

This clonotype was found many times. Its specific antigen is unknown. No base-level quality is on record; no much larger clone is a single base apart. In the germline V gene, CDR1 corresponds to SGHVS and CDR2 to FQNEAQ. The CDR3 runs 14 amino acids, cysteine and phenylalanine included. Solely the CDR3 DNA is kept, with 42 bases framed from the first base. The germline ends are 14 bases apart after V is trimmed by 5 bases and J by 4 bases. The same data also went into a second study, on T cells expressing NK-cell markers. Taken from the second paper: Three sorted T-cell subsets (CD3+CD56+NKG2C+, CD3+CD56+NKG2C- and CD3+CD56-NKG2C+) from roughly eight donors had their TCR beta-chain repertoires profiled. Among the eight sequenced donors, seven were HCMV-seropositive and one was HCMV-seronegative. In several experiments an anti-gammadeltaTCR antibody was added to restrict sorting to alphabetaTCR-expressing T cells. In over 5 donors, the dominant CD3+CD56+NKG2C+ clonotypes were among the top 10 CD8+ clonotypes and accounted for about 1.0-8% of CD8+ T cells. Those dominant clonotypes were again the most abundant among CD3+CD56-NKG2C+ cells in a handful of donors, at roughly 25-60.1%. Whether the expanded NKG2C-expressing T cell clones were specific for HCMV antigens was left unclear. All eight donors whose samples were sequenced were randomly selected healthy volunteers, three of them men and five women. To determine HCMV serostatus, a commercial ELISA kit was used to detect HCMV-specific IgG in serum. For over five donors, bulk peripheral blood T-cell repertoires were additionally sequenced from unsorted PBMC. MIGEC was used to demultiplex reads and group the reads by UMI, and MiTCR was used to assemble and quantify clonotypes. Only TCR cDNA sequences supported by at least two reads were kept to exclude erroneous sequences. The tcR package was used for downstream repertoire analysis, and clonotypes were matched between fractions using CDR3 nucleotide sequence together with V segment. VDJmatch was used to annotate antigen specificity against VDJdb, with one amino acid substitution in CDR3 allowed.

The chain employs TRBV7-8 and TRBJ1-2, with the identity of the D gene unclear. The receptor was isolated from a woman under 30 in good health. The sequenced sample was PBMCs. The CDR3 loop reads CASSLSRAIYGYTF. In nucleotides, the sequence is TGTGCCAGCAGCCTCAGCCGGGCAATCTATGGCTACACCTTC. When the CDR3 is completed using the reference TRBV7-8 and TRBJ1-2 genes on either side, the full variable domain is GAGVSQSPRYKVAKRGQDVALRCDPISGHVSLFWYQQALGQGPEFLTYFQNEAQLDKSGLPSDRFFAERPEGSVSTLKIQRTQQEDSAVYLCASSLSRAIYGYTFGSGTRLTVV.